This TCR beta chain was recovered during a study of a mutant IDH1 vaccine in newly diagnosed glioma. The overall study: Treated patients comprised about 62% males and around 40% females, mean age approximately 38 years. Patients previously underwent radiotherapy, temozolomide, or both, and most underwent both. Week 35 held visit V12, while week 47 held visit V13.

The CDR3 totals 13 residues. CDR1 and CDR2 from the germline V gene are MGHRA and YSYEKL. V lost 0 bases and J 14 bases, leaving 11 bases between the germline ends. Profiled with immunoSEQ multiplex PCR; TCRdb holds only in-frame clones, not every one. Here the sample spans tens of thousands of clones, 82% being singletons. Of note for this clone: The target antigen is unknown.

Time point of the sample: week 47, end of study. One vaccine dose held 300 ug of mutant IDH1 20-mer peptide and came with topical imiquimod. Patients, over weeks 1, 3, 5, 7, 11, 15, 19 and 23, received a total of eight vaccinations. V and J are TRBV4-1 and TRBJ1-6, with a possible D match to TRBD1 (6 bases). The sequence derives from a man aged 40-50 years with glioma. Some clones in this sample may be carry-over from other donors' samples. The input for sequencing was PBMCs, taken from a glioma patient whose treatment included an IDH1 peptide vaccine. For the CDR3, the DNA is TGCGCCAGCAGCCAAGATGGCAGGGGTACCCTCCACTTT. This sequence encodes CASSQDGRGTLHF.